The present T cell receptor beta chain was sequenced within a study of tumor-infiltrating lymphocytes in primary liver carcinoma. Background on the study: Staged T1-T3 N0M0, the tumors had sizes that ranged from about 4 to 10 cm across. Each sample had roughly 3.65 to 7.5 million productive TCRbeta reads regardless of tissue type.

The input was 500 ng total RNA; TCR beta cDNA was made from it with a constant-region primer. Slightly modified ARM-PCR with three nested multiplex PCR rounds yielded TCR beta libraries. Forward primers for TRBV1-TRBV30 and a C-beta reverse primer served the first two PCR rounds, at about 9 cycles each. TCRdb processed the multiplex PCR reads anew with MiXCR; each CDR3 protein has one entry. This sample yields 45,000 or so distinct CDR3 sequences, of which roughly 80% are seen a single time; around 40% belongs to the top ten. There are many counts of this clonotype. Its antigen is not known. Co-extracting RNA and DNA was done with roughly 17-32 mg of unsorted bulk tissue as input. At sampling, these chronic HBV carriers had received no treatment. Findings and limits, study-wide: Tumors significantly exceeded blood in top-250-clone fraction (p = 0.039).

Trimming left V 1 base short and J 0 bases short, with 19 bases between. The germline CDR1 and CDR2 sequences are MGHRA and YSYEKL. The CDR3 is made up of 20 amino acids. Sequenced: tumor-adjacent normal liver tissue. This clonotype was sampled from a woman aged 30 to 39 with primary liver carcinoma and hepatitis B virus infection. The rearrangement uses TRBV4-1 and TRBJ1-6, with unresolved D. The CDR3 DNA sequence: TGCGCCAGCAGCCAAGGATCGGGCGTTTATCTCTCCTCCTATAATTCACCCCTCCACTTT. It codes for CASSQGSGVYLSSYNSPLHF.